A selection of T cell receptor beta chains follows, all from one sample in a study of T cell responses to AZD1222 COVID-19 vaccine. Profiling relied on immunoSEQ multiplex PCR, and the TCRdb table lists in-frame clones only, not all of them. This table holds 120,000 or so clones, 81% found once. The sequenced sample was peripheral blood, obtained on day 0 of AZD1222 vaccination. These TCRs come from an adult in good health. The CDR3 runs from the conserved cysteine through the conserved F or W. Fields, in order: J gene, V gene, CDR3 length, D gene, CDR3 protein. D genes are given only for firm matches.

TRBJ2-1,TRBV28,14,TRBD2,CASSGGTNNNEQFF
TRBJ1-6,TRBV7-8,14,TRBD1,CASSFGQGGSPLHF
TRBJ2-7,TRBV28,15,NA,CASSLWSSKAYEQYF
TRBJ1-3,TRBV4-1,16,NA,CASSQDPGRSGNTIYF
TRBJ2-3,TRBV10-3,16,NA,CAIRSWTLVCTDTQYF
TRBJ1-1,TRBV29-1,15,TRBD1,CSVEGLQGINTEAFF
TRBJ2-7,TRBV28,13,NA,CASGLGDIGEQYF
TRBJ2-2,TRBV28,13,NA,CASRTGNTGELFF
TRBJ1-2,TRBV28,13,NA,CASSGVSAYGYTF
TRBJ1-6,TRBV30,13,TRBD1,CAWSAGGSSPLHF
TRBJ1-1,TRBV28,13,NA,CAAYLNGRGEAFF
TRBJ1-2,TRBV24-1,15,NA,CATSDKSTGSYGYTF
TRBJ2-3,TRBV7-2,12,NA,CASSLPPDTQYF
TRBJ2-4,TRBV29-1,13,NA,CSVDHRVLNIQYF
TRBJ1-1,TRBV19,15,NA,CASSFDYRVNTEAFF
TRBJ2-3,TRBV28,15,NA,CASIRRGRAPDTQYF
TRBJ2-7,TRBV3-1/TRBV3-2,18,TRBD1,CASSQGLGRGRGRDEQYF
TRBJ2-7,TRBV28,15,NA,CASTLAGSSSYEQYF
TRBJ2-2,TRBV2,14,TRBD1,CASTTDRGAGELFF
TRBJ2-1,TRBV3-1/TRBV3-2,12,NA,CASSRTDNEQFF
TRBJ1-2,TRBV18,17,TRBD1,CASSPSVGQASNYGYTF
TRBJ2-7,TRBV9,14,TRBD2,CASSAGLAGTEQYF
TRBJ2-1,TRBV4-3,14,TRBD1,CASSVHEGANEQFF
TRBJ1-2,TRBV10-3,12,NA,CAISDDGYGYTF
TRBJ1-3,TRBV18,16,TRBD1,CASSQDRGSSGNTIYF
TRBJ1-2,TRBV19,17,TRBD1,CASSMLSTGGLNYGYTF
TRBJ2-7,TRBV19,16,TRBD2,CASSTLQAGENYEQYF
TRBJ2-3,TRBV3-1/TRBV3-2,16,TRBD2,CASSFDGAGGLHTQYF
TRBJ1-5,TRBV12-5,15,NA,CATLQGGGSNQPQHF
TRBJ2-7,TRBV18,16,NA,CASSPPGLASSYEQYF
TRBJ2-7,TRBV6-5,15,TRBD1,CASSIQGGSSYEQYF
TRBJ1-6,TRBV3-1/TRBV3-2,17,NA,CASSQPRFSAFNSPLHF
TRBJ2-7,TRBV28,12,NA,CVTRGTTYEQYF
TRBJ2-3,TRBV4-3,13,NA,CASSRDPAYTQYF
TRBJ2-5,TRBV18,14,TRBD1,CASSPGTGQETQYF
TRBJ2-3,TRBV24-1,16,TRBD2,CATSEVTSGYTDTQYF
TRBJ2-5,TRBV7-2,14,NA,CASSETRLQETQYF
TRBJ1-3,TRBV30,11,NA,CAWTSGNTIYF
TRBJ2-1,TRBV3-1/TRBV3-2,15,TRBD1,CASSQGNRGRDEQFF
TRBJ2-2,TRBV6-6,12,NA,CATFRVTGELFF
TRBJ1-1,TRBV5-1,14,NA,CASSFSGANTEAFF
TRBJ2-3,TRBV7-2,16,TRBD2,CASSTVGTSGTDTQYF
TRBJ1-1,TRBV5-1,14,TRBD1,CASSFGTANTEAFF
TRBJ1-3,TRBV18,12,NA,CASSLDGNTIYF
TRBJ1-5,TRBV19,16,NA,CASSIEDGNSNQPQHF
TRBJ1-1,TRBV9,14,NA,CASSKEEVYTEAFF
TRBJ2-7,TRBV6-5,15,TRBD1,CASRWAGQGLYEQYF
TRBJ2-6,TRBV18,15,NA,CASSPRSAGANVLTF
TRBJ1-5,TRBV27,14,NA,CASSTGRGDQPQHF
TRBJ2-7,TRBV19,15,TRBD2,CASRLRLAATYEQYF
TRBJ2-5,TRBV23-1,14,TRBD2,CARSSGGASETQYF